This T cell receptor beta chain was found in a study of neoadjuvant anti-PD-1 for oral cavity cancer. Whole-study results and caveats: Only a few patients per response group were TCR-analyzed; validation needed.

Indicated time point: after neoadjuvant nivolumab, at surgical resection. Patients were newly diagnosed with stage II-IVA oral cavity squamous cell carcinoma without prior systemic or radiation treatment. This clone was observed a few times. The antigen remains unidentified. This CDR3 spans 14 amino acids. Germline V gene data show CDR1 as SEHNR and CDR2 as FQNEAQ (reference sequence). V was pared by 6 bases and J by 1 base, with 12 bases between. Survey sequencing of tumors mostly used roughly 5 ug DNA, two replicates. Data came from immunoSEQ multiplex PCR; TCRdb stores just in-frame clones and leaves some out. The data contain approximately 21,000 clones, less than 50% of them singletons.

The TCR comes from a person between 40 and 80 years old with oral cavity squamous cell carcinoma. The V and J genes are TRBV7-9 and TRBJ1-1; no reliable D call. The starting material was tumor tissue, obtained after nivolumab (anti-PD-1) treatment. CDR3 nucleotides: TGTGCCAGCAGTGAATTCTCAGAGAACACTGAAGCTTTCTTT. Its protein product is CASSEFSENTEAFF. The full variable domain, in which reference TRBV7-9 and TRBJ1-1 provide the parts outside the CDR3, is DTGVSQNPRHKITKRGQNVTFRCDPISEHNRLYWYRQTLGQGPEFLTYFQNEAQLEKSRLLSDRFSAERPKGSFSTLEIQRTEQGDSAMYLCASSEFSENTEAFFGQGTRLTVV.